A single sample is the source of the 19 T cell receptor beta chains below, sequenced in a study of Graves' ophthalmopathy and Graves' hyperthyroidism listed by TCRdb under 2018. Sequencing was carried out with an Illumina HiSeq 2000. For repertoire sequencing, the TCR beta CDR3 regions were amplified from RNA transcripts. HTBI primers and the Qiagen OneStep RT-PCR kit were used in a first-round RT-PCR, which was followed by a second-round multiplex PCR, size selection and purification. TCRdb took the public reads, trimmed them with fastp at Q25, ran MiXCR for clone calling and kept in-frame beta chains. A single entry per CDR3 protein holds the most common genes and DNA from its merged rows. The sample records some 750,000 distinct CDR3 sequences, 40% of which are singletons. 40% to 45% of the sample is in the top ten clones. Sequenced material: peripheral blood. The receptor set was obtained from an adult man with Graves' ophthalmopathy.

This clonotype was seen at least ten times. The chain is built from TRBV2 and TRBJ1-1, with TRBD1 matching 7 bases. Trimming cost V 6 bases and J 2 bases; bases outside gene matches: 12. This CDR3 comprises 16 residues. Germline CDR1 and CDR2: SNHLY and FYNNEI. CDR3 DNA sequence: TGTGCCAGCAGGCGGACAGGCGGGGACCTAAACACTGAAGCTTTCTTT. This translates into CASRRTGGDLNTEAFF.

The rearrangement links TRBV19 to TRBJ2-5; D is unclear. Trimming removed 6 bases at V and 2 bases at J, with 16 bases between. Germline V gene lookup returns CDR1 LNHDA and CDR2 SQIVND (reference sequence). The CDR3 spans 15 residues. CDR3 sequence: CASSAWTPDQETQYF. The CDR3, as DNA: TGTGCCAGTAGCGCCTGGACCCCTGATCAAGAGACCCAGTACTTC.

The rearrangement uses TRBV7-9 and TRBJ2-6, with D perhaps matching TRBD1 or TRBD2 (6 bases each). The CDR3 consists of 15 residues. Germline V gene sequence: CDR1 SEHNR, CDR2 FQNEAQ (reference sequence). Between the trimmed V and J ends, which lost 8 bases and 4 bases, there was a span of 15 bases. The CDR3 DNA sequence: TGTGCCAGCCGGGGGTGGGGGCCCGGGGCCAACGTCCTGACTTTC. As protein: CASRGWGPGANVLTF. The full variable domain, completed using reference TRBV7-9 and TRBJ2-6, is DTGVSQNPRHKITKRGQNVTFRCDPISEHNRLYWYRQTLGQGPEFLTYFQNEAQLEKSRLLSDRFSAERPKGSFSTLEIQRTEQGDSAMYLCASRGWGPGANVLTFGAGSRLTVL.

The CDR3 loop reads CASSLRTGGIGELFF. The CDR3 coding sequence is TGTGCCAGCAGCTTGCGGACAGGGGGTATCGGGGAGCTGTTTTTT. This chain joins TRBV25-1 and TRBJ2-2; 10 nucleotides agree with TRBD1. With V trimmed by 6 bases and J by 7 bases, 8 bases remained unmatched. Germline CDR1 reads MGHDK; CDR2 reads SYGVNS. This CDR3 spans 15 amino acids.

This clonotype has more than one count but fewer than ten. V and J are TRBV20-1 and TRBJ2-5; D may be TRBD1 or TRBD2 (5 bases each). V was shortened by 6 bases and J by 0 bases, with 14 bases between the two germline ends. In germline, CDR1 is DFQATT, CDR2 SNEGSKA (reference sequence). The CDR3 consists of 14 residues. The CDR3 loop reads CSAPAGRDQETQYF. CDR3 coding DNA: TGCAGTGCCCCGGCGGGCAGGGACCAAGAGACCCAGTACTTC.

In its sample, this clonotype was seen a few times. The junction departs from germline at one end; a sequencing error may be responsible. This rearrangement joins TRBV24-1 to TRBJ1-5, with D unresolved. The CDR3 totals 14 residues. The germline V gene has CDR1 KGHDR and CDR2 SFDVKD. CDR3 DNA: TGTGCCAGCAGTACCTCACGGACGGATCAGCCCCAGCATTTT. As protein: CASSTSRTDQPQHF.

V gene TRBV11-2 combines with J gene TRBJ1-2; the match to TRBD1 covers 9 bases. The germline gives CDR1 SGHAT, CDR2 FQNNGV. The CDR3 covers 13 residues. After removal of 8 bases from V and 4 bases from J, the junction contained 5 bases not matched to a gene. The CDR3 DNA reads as TGTGCCAGCGGCCGACAGGGGGGCTATGGCTACACCTTC. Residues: CASGRQGGYGYTF.

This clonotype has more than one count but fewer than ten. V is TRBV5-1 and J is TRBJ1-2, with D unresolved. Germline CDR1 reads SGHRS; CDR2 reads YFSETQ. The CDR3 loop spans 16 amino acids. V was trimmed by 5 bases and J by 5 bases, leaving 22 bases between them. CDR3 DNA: TGCGCCAGCAGAGATCCGATCGGTCCGAGGCGGTATGGCTACACCTTC. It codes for CASRDPIGPRRYGYTF.

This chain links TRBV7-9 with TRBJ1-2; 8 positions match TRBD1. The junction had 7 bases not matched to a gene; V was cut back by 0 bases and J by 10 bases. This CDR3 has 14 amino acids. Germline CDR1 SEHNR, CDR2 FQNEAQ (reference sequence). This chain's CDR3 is CASSLAGTGVDYTF. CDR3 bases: TGTGCCAGCAGCTTAGCCGGGACAGGTGTGGACTACACCTTC.

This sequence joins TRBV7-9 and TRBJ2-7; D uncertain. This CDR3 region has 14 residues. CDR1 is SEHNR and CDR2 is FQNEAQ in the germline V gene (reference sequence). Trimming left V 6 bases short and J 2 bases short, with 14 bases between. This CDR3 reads CASSLPQAPYEQYF. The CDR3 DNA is TGTGCCAGCAGTTTACCCCAGGCACCCTACGAGCAGTACTTC.

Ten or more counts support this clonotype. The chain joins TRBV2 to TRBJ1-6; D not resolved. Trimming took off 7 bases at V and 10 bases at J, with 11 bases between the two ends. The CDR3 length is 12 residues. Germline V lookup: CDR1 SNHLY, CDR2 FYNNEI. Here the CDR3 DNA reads TGTGCCAGCAATTCGGGCAACTCACCCCTCCACTTT. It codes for CASNSGNSPLHF.

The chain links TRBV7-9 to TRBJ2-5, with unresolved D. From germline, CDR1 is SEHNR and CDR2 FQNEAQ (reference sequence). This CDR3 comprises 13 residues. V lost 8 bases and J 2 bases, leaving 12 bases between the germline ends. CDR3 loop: CASSPMRQETQYF. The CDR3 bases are TGTGCCAGCTCACCAATGCGGCAAGAGACCCAGTACTTC.

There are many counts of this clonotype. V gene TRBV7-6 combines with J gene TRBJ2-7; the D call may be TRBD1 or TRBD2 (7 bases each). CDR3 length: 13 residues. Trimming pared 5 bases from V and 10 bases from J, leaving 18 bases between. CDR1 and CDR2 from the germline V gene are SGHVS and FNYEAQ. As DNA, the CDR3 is TGTGCCAGCAGCCCTACAGCGGGACAGTCACAGTACTTC. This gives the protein CASSPTAGQSQYF.

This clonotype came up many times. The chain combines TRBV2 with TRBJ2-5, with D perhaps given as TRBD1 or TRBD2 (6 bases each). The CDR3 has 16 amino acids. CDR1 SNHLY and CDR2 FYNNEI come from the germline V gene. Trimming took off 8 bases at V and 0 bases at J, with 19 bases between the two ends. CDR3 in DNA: TGTGCCAGCGCCGGAGGGGGGACAACGTACCAAGAGACCCAGTACTTC. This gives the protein CASAGGGTTYQETQYF.

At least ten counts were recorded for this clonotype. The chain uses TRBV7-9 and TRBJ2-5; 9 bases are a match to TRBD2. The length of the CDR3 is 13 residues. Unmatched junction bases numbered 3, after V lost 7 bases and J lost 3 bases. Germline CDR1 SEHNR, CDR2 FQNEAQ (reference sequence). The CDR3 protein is CASTRGGEETQYF. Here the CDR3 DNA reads TGTGCCAGCACCCGCGGGGGGGAAGAGACCCAGTACTTC. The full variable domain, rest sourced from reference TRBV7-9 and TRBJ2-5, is DTGVSQNPRHKITKRGQNVTFRCDPISEHNRLYWYRQTLGQGPEFLTYFQNEAQLEKSRLLSDRFSAERPKGSFSTLEIQRTEQGDSAMYLCASTRGGEETQYFGPGTRLLVL.

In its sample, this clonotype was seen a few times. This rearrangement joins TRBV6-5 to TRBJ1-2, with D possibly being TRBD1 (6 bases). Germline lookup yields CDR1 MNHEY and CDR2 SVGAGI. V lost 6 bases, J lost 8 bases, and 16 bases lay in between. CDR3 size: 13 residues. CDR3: CASSRTAFEGYTF. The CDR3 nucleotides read TGTGCCAGCAGCCGGACAGCTTTCGAGGGCTACACCTTC.

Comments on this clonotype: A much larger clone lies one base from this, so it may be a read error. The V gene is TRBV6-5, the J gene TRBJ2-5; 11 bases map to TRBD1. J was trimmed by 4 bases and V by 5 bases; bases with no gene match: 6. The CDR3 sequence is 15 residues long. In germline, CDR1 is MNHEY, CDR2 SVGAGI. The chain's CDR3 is CASSERTGGAETQYF. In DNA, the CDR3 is TGTGCCAGCAGTGAAAGGACAGGGGGCGCAGAGACCCAGTACTTC.

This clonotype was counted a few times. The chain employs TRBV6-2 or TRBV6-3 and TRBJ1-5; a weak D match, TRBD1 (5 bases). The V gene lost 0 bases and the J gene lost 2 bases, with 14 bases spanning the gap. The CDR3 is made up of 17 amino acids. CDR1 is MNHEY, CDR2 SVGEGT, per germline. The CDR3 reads CASSYSKRGSGNQPQHF. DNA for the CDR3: TGTGCCAGCAGTTACTCGAAGAGGGGTAGTGGCAATCAGCCCCAGCATTTT.

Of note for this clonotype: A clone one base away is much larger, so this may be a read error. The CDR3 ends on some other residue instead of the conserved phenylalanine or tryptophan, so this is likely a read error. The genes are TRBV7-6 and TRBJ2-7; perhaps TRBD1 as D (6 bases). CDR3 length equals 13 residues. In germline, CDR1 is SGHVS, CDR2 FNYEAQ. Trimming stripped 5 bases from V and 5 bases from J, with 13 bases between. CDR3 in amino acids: CASSQSGVDEQYL. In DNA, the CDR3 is TGTGCCAGCAGCCAATCAGGGGTCGACGAGCAGTACCTC.